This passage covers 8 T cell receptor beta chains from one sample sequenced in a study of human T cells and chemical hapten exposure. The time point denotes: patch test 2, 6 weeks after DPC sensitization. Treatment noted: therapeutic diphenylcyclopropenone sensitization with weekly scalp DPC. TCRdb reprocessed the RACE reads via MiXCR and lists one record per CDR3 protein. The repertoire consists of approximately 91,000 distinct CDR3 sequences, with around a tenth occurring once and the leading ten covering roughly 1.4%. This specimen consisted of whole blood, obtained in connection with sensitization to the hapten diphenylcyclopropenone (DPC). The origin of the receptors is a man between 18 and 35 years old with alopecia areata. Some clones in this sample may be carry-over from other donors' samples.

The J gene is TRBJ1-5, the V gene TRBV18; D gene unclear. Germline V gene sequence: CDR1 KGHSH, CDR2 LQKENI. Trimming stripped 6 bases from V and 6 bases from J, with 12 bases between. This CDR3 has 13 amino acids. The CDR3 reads CASSPDGSQPQHF. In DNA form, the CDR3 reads TGTGCCAGCTCTCCAGACGGGAGTCAGCCCCAGCATTTT.

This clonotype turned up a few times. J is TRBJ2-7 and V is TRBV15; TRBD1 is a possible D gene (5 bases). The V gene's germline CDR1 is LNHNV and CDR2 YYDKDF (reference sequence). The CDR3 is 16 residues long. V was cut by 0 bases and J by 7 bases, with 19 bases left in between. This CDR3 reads CATSRDGAGRNGEQYV. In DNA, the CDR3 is TGTGCCACCAGCAGAGATGGGGCAGGGCGGAATGGGGAGCAGTACGTC.

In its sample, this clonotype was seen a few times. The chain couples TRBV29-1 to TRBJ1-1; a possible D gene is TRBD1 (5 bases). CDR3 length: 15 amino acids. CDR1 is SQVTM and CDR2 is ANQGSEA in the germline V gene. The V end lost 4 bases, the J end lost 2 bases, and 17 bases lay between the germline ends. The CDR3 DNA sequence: TGCAGCGTTGCGGGGGGACGGGGCTTTAACACTGAAGCTTTCTTT. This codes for CSVAGGRGFNTEAFF.

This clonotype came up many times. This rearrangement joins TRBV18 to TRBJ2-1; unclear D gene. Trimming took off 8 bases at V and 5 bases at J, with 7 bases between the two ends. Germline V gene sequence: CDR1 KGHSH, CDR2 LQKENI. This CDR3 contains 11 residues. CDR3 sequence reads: CASSPDNEQFF. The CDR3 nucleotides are TGTGCCAGCAGTCCCGACAATGAGCAGTTCTTC. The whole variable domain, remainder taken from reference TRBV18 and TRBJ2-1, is NAGVMQNPRHLVRRRGQEARLRCSPMKGHSHVYWYRQLPEEGLKFMVYLQKENIIDESGMPKERFSAEFPKEGPSILRIQQVVRGDSAAYFCASSPDNEQFFGPGTRLTVL.

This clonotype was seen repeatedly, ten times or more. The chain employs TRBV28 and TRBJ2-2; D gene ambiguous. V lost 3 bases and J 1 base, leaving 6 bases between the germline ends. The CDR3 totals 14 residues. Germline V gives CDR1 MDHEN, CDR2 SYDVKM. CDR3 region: CASSFGMNTGELFF. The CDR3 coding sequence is TGTGCCAGCAGTTTTGGGATGAACACCGGGGAGCTGTTTTTT.

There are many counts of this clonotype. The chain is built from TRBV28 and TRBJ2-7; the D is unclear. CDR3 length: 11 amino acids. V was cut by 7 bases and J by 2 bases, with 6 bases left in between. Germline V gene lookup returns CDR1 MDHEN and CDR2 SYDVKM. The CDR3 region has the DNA TGTGCCAGCATGACGGCCTACGAGCAGTACTTC. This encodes CASMTAYEQYF.

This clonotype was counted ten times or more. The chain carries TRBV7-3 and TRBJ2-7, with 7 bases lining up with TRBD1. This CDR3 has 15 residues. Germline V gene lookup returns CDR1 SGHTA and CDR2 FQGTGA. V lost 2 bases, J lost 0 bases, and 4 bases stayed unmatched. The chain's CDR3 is CASSLARDSSYEQYV. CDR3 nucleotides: TGTGCCAGCAGCTTAGCAAGGGACAGCTCCTACGAGCAGTACGTC.

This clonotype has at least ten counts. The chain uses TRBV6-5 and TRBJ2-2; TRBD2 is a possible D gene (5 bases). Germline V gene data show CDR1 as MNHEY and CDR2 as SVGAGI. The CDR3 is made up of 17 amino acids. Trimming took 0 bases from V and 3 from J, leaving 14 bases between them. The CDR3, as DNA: TGTGCCAGCAGTTACTCTCCGTGGAGCGGTTACACCGGGGAGCTGTTTTTT. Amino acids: CASSYSPWSGYTGELFF.